The 2 T cell receptor beta chains listed next were all sequenced from one sample in a study of T cell responses to AZD1222 COVID-19 vaccine. Sequenced by immunoSEQ multiplex PCR; TCRdb stores in-frame clones only, minus some. The sample lists approximately 100,000 clones; around 87% were seen once. The sequencing here drew on peripheral blood, taken 28 days after the second AZD1222 dose. These receptors were taken from an adult who received the AZD1222 COVID-19 vaccine.

This rearrangement joins TRBV5-1 to TRBJ2-7; 9 bases agree with TRBD1. V was pared by 3 bases and J by 5 bases, with 18 bases of the junction left unmatched. Germline V gene data show CDR1 as SGHRS and CDR2 as YFSETQ. The CDR3 contains 18 residues. CDR3 residues: CASSSWGQGLGVLHEQYF. The CDR3 nucleotides are TGCGCCAGCAGCTCCTGGGGACAGGGCCTGGGGGTCCTACACGAGCAGTACTTC.

This chain links TRBV9 with TRBJ2-7; D is unresolved. CDR1 and CDR2 (germline): SGDLS, YYNGEE. The CDR3 has 14 amino acids. The V end was cut by 3 bases, the J end by 1 base, with 11 bases between. CDR3 DNA: TGTGCCAGCAGCGCGGTCGACGGGTCCTACGAGCAGTACTTC. Encoded protein: CASSAVDGSYEQYF.